The rows below give T cell receptor beta chains drawn from one sample of a study of T cell repertoires in cytomegalovirus infection. MiXCR was run by TCRdb on the reads, yielding one entry per CDR3 protein. The data contain hundreds of thousands of distinct CDR3 sequences, roughly 34% of them seen just once; the ten biggest clones take up about a sixth. Antigens for these TCRs are unknown. Sample: cultured PBMCs, taken from culture after CMV antigen stimulation. The receptors shown here come from a human donor in good health (CMV status not recorded). Some clones in this sample may be carry-over from other donors' samples. CDR3s include the opening cysteine and the closing phenylalanine or tryptophan.

J gene	V gene	CDR3 protein
TRBJ1-1	TRBV30	CAWMGRTEAFF
TRBJ2-7	TRBV28	CASSLSGRGDEQYF
TRBJ1-5	TRBV7-6	CASTTSGQPQHF
TRBJ2-3	TRBV7-6	CASDSKHTDTQYF
TRBJ2-7	TRBV27	CATASQGLREQYF
TRBJ2-5	TRBV7-8	CASSIRDRVIETQYF
TRBJ2-5	TRBV12-3/TRBV12-4	CASSWPGERGQETQYF
TRBJ2-1	TRBV4-1	CASSQVSGRRDEQFF
TRBJ2-4	TRBV6-2/TRBV6-3	CASSYSHGIQYF
TRBJ1-1	TRBV14	CASSRIMNTEAFF
TRBJ2-3	TRBV15	CATSRAIYTDTQYF
TRBJ2-1	TRBV7-2	CASSLSLTSGRIDEQFF
TRBJ2-3	TRBV15	CATSTSGTSTDTQYF
TRBJ2-7	TRBV7-6	CASSRIAGPRYEQYF
TRBJ1-2	TRBV2	CASRARGDYGYTF
TRBJ2-7	TRBV15	CATSRDRGGEQYF
TRBJ1-6	TRBV5-4	CASSPGQAIPPLHF
TRBJ2-3	TRBV6-2/TRBV6-3	CASSYSLASGGDTQYF
TRBJ1-2	TRBV19	CASRSNYGYTF
TRBJ2-2	TRBV6-6	CASSSPRLAGREAGELFF
TRBJ1-1	TRBV20-1	CSARDPGTGYTEAFF
TRBJ1-1	TRBV7-9	CASSLPDRDTEAFF
TRBJ2-3	TRBV28	CASSFNRGSTDTQYF
TRBJ1-1	TRBV12-3/TRBV12-4	CASTVGTEAFF
TRBJ2-3	TRBV12-3/TRBV12-4	CASSLGGGPSTDTQYF
TRBJ1-1	TRBV12-3/TRBV12-4	CASRQTARGTEAFF